Following are 10 T cell receptor beta chains from one sample sequenced in a study of pediatric ulcerative colitis. Method: immunoSEQ multiplex PCR; TCRdb's copy keeps in-frame clones and lacks some. Altogether about 4,600 clones are present, approximately 92% being singletons, with the ten largest covering roughly 1%. The sequencing input was blood. All receptors derive from a boy between 10 and 17 years old who was a control in a study of pediatric ulcerative colitis.

The V and J genes are TRBV29-1 and TRBJ1-3; 8 bases are a match to TRBD1. This CDR3 contains 14 residues. Germline CDR1 is SQVTM and CDR2 is ANQGSEA. V shed 5 bases and J 4 bases; nucleotides not matched to a gene: 7. The CDR3 bases are TGCAGCGTTCAGACAGGGGCTACGGGAAACACCATATATTTT. It encodes CSVQTGATGNTIYF.

The rearrangement uses TRBV5-1 and TRBJ2-2; D not certain. Between the trimmed V and J ends, which lost 6 bases and 6 bases, there was a span of 18 bases. Per germline, CDR1 SGHRS and CDR2 YFSETQ. The CDR3 has 15 residues. The CDR3 region has the DNA TGCGCCAGCAAACAGTACCAAGTTTCGTCCGGGGAGCTGTTTTTT. It translates to CASKQYQVSSGELFF.

The CDR3 loop is CASRSLAGGPYEKTQYF. The CDR3 nucleotides are TGTGCCAGCAGGTCACTAGCGGGAGGGCCCTATGAAAAGACCCAGTACTTC. This chain links TRBV11-2 with TRBJ2-5; TRBD2 aligns across 13 bases. The CDR3 length is 17 residues. The V segment lost 6 bases and the J segment 6 bases; nucleotides outside the gene matches: 13. Germline CDR1 reads SGHAT; CDR2 reads FQNNGV. Looking up the rest from reference TRBV11-2 and TRBJ2-5 gives the full variable domain: EAGVAQSPRYKIIEKRQSVAFWCNPISGHATLYWYQQILGQGPKLLIQFQNNGVVDDSQLPKDRFSAERLKGVDSTLKIQPAKLEDSAVYLCASRSLAGGPYEKTQYFGPGTRLLVL.

The chain links TRBV11-2 to TRBJ2-3, with TRBD1 identical over 9 bases. This CDR3 region has 15 residues. Germline V CDR1 and CDR2: SGHAT, FQNNGV. The V gene end was trimmed by 6 bases and the J gene end by 5 bases; junction bases not matched to a gene: 9. Here the CDR3 DNA reads TGTGCCAGCAGACCATCCCGGGACAGGGAAGATACGCAGTATTTT. It translates to CASRPSRDREDTQYF.

This sequence joins TRBV5-6 and TRBJ2-7; 11 bases fit TRBD2. CDR3 length equals 15 residues. Losses at the gene ends were 5 bases for V and 4 bases for J; bases not matched to a gene: 8. Germline-derived CDR1 and CDR2 are SGHDT and YYEEEE. The CDR3 DNA follows: TGTGCCAGCAGAATCCTAGCGGGAGGAACATACGAGCAGTACGTC. It yields the protein CASRILAGGTYEQYV.

This CDR3 reads CASGSFSYEQYF. The CDR3 DNA is TGTGCCAGCGGGAGTTTCTCCTACGAGCAGTACTTC. The chain carries TRBV2 and TRBJ2-7, with D possibly matching TRBD2 (5 bases). The CDR3 consists of 12 residues. Germline V gives CDR1 SNHLY, CDR2 FYNNEI. The V and J ends lost 8 bases and 0 bases respectively, with 8 bases between them.

This chain connects TRBV4-1 to TRBJ1-4; the D gene is possibly TRBD1 (5 bases). The CDR3 consists of 15 residues. Between the trimmed V and J ends, which lost 1 base and 3 bases, there was a span of 9 bases. In germline, CDR1 is MGHRA, CDR2 YSYEKL. CDR3 DNA: TGCGCCAGCAGCCAAGGGGGGAGATCTAATGAAAAACTGTTTTTT. This encodes CASSQGGRSNEKLFF.

The CDR3: CASSLGLLAGMGTDTQYF. As DNA, the CDR3 is TGTGCCAGCAGCTTAGGTCTACTAGCGGGTATGGGCACAGATACGCAGTATTTT. The chain links TRBV11-2 to TRBJ2-3; 9 bases align to TRBD2. Germline V gives CDR1 SGHAT, CDR2 FQNNGV. The V segment lost 1 base and the J segment 1 base; nucleotides outside the gene matches: 9. The CDR3 extends over 18 amino acids.

J is TRBJ2-5 and V is TRBV19, with 11 bases fitting TRBD2. After removal of 3 bases from V and 1 base from J, the junction contained 1 base not matched to a gene. The CDR3 totals 15 residues. Germline V gene sequence: CDR1 LNHDA, CDR2 SQIVND (reference sequence). The CDR3 DNA reads as TGTGCCAGTAGTATCGGACTAGCGGGCCAAGAGACCCAGTACTTC. Its translation is CASSIGLAGQETQYF.

The V gene is TRBV11-1, the J gene TRBJ1-5; no clear D gene. This CDR3 spans 14 amino acids. The germline V and J ends were trimmed by 5 bases and 2 bases, with 10 bases remaining between them. Germline CDR1 reads SGHAT; CDR2 reads FQDESV (reference sequence). CDR3 sequence: CASSVGLGNQPQHF. The CDR3 bases are TGTGCCAGCAGCGTCGGACTTGGCAATCAGCCCCAGCATTTT.